These 27 T cell receptor beta chains originate from one sample sequenced in a study of control samples from healthy donors and cancer patients. This table comes from immunoSEQ multiplex PCR, and its TCRdb copy is limited to in-frame clones, with some not included. The sample gives 30,000 or so clones, 94% of which show up once; more than 6.5% is in the top ten. The sequenced sample consisted of blood. The receptors come from a man aged 60-69 years in good health.

The rearrangement joins TRBV30 to TRBJ1-2, with 7 nucleotides matching TRBD1. CDR1 and CDR2 (germline): GTSNPN, SVGIG (reference sequence). CDR3 length: 11 amino acids. The CDR3 nucleotides read TGTGTAGTCCCTGGACAGGATGGCTACACCTTC. Translation gives CVVPGQDGYTF. The full variable domain, with the rest looked up from reference TRBV30 and TRBJ1-2, is SQTIHQWPATLVQPVGSPLSLECTVEGTSNPNLYWYRQAAGRGLQLLFYSVGIGQISSEVPQNLSASRPQDRQFILSSKKLLLSDSGFYLCVVPGQDGYTFGSGTRLTVV.

This chain uses TRBV6-6 with TRBJ2-1; TRBD2 might be the D (6 bases). This CDR3 comprises 15 residues. Germline CDR1 is MNHNY and CDR2 is SVGAGI (reference sequence). V was cut by 4 bases and J by 4 bases, with 14 bases left in between. This chain's CDR3 is CASSWGDGTYNEQFF. The DNA of the CDR3 is TGTGCCAGCAGTTGGGGGGACGGGACGTACAATGAGCAGTTCTTC.

The J gene is TRBJ2-5, the V gene TRBV30; the match to TRBD1 covers 8 bases. The CDR3 spans 14 residues. Germline values: CDR1 GTSNPN, CDR2 SVGIG (reference sequence). V was pared by 1 base and J by 5 bases, with 6 bases of the junction left unmatched. In DNA form, the CDR3 reads TGTGCCTGGAGTGGCGGGGACAGGACGGAGACCCAGTACTTC. Translated: CAWSGGDRTETQYF.

The V call is TRBV5-1, the J call TRBJ2-1, with D tentatively TRBD1 (6 bases). V lost 1 base and J 3 bases, leaving 8 bases between the germline ends. Germline V lookup: CDR1 SGHRS, CDR2 YFSETQ. The CDR3 extends over 14 amino acids. In DNA, the CDR3 is TGCGCCAGCAGCTTGCAGGGACACTACAATGAGCAGTTCTTC. The encoded protein is CASSLQGHYNEQFF.

This clone was found once. The genes are TRBV19 and TRBJ1-1; tentative D call: TRBD1 (5 bases). Germline V lookup: CDR1 LNHDA, CDR2 SQIVND (reference sequence). The germline V and J ends were trimmed by 9 bases and 7 bases, with 18 bases remaining between them. The CDR3 loop spans 13 amino acids. CDR3 sequence: CASQTGGGGEAFF. In DNA form, the CDR3 reads TGTGCCAGCCAAACAGGCGGGGGTGGTGAAGCTTTCTTT.

This clone has just one count. V and J are TRBV12-3 or TRBV12-4 and TRBJ1-2; D call uncertain. The germline V and J ends were trimmed by 2 bases and 4 bases, with 8 bases remaining between them. CDR3 length: 13 residues. CDR3 DNA: TGTGCCAGCAGTTTAAGGATTTTCTATGGCTACACCTTC. Translating gives CASSLRIFYGYTF.

This clone was seen only once. The V gene is TRBV7-2, the J gene TRBJ2-1; D might be TRBD1 (6 bases). Germline V lookup: CDR1 SGHTA, CDR2 FQGNSA. Deletions cut 1 base from V and 1 base from J, with 17 bases between. The CDR3 is made up of 18 amino acids. CDR3 residues: CASSLVPQGFSSYNEQFF. The CDR3 coding sequence is TGTGCCAGCAGCTTAGTACCACAGGGTTTTAGTTCCTACAATGAGCAGTTCTTC. The whole variable domain, remainder taken from reference TRBV7-2 and TRBJ2-1, is GAGVSQSPSNKVTEKGKDVELRCDPISGHTALYWYRQSLGQGLEFLIYFQGNSAPDKSGLPSDRFSAERTGGSVSTLTIQRTQQEDSAVYLCASSLVPQGFSSYNEQFFGPGTRLTVL.

This rearrangement joins TRBV5-8 to TRBJ2-5; 8 bases map to TRBD2. CDR3 length: 16 residues. CDR1 SGHTS and CDR2 YDEGEE come from the germline V gene. Trimming at V came to 4 bases and at J to 4 bases, leaving 12 bases not matched to a gene. The CDR3 DNA is TGTGCCAGCAGCCTGGCTAATGGACTAGCAAGAGAGACCCAGTACTTC. This sequence encodes CASSLANGLARETQYF.

CDR3 bases: TGTGCCAGCCCTCGGACAGGGGCGGGCTATGGCTACACCTTC. It encodes CASPRTGAGYGYTF. V and J are TRBV6-5 and TRBJ1-2; TRBD1 agrees at 9 bases. This CDR3 contains 14 residues. Germline V lookup: CDR1 MNHEY, CDR2 SVGAGI. Trimming took 8 bases from V and 4 from J; bases not matched to a gene: 8.

The chain carries TRBV5-1 and TRBJ1-1, with 7 bases identical to TRBD1. The trim removed 4 bases at V and 3 bases at J, leaving 9 bases unmatched. The CDR3 is 15 amino acids. Germline V gives CDR1 SGHRS, CDR2 YFSETQ. CDR3 nucleotides: TGCGCCAGCAGCGAACGGACAGGCGCTGACACTGAAGCTTTCTTT. Residues: CASSERTGADTEAFF. The full variable domain, its missing parts supplied by reference TRBV5-1 and TRBJ1-1, is KAGVTQTPRYLIKTRGQQVTLSCSPISGHRSVSWYQQTPGQGLQFLFEYFSETQRNKGNFPGRFSGRQFSNSRSEMNVSTLELGDSALYLCASSERTGADTEAFFGQGTRLTVV.

The V and J genes are TRBV4-3 and TRBJ1-1; D may be TRBD1 (5 bases). Germline V gene lookup returns CDR1 LGHNA and CDR2 YSLEER. This CDR3 comprises 13 residues. V lost 8 bases to trimming and J lost 0 bases, with 10 bases between them. The CDR3 loop is CASRRDLNTEAFF. The CDR3 coding sequence is TGCGCCAGCCGACGGGACCTGAACACTGAAGCTTTCTTT.

The chain employs TRBV6-5 and TRBJ2-1; TRBD2 matches at 8 bases. The V and J ends lost 7 bases and 6 bases, in that order; junction bases with no gene match: 11. This CDR3 contains 15 residues. Germline lookup yields CDR1 MNHEY and CDR2 SVGAGI. CDR3 sequence (DNA): TGTGCCAGCATTATAACTAGCGGCGTCTCCAATGAGCAGTTCTTC. Translated: CASIITSGVSNEQFF.

For this clone: At the DNA level, this CDR3 is encoded by other sequences in the same sample as well. V and J are TRBV28 and TRBJ2-1; TRBD2 might be the D (7 bases). Germline V gives CDR1 MDHEN, CDR2 SYDVKM. This CDR3 has 15 amino acids. Trimming cost V 5 bases and J 1 base, with 12 bases left between them. This CDR3 reads CASSLGGPSYNEQFF. DNA for the CDR3: TGTGCCAGCAGTCTCGGGGGGCCATCCTACAATGAGCAGTTCTTC.

In this sample, this clone turned up once. V and J are TRBV7-7 and TRBJ2-3, with D maybe TRBD1 (6 bases). The CDR3 totals 15 residues. Trimming cost V 5 bases and J 2 bases, with 14 bases left between them. Germline CDR1 SSHAT, CDR2 FNYEAQ (reference sequence). The CDR3 sequence is CASSQGTGNTDTQYF. In nucleotides, the CDR3 is TGTGCCAGCAGCCAGGGTACAGGGAACACAGATACGCAGTATTTT.

The chain employs TRBV19 and TRBJ2-3, with 9 bases that match TRBD1. CDR3 length: 14 residues. Germline lookup yields CDR1 LNHDA and CDR2 SQIVND (reference sequence). V lost 6 bases to trimming and J lost 2 bases; unmatched junction nucleotides: 3. In DNA, the CDR3 is TGTGCCAGTAGCGACAGGGGGGTCACAGATACGCAGTATTTT. It is translated as CASSDRGVTDTQYF.

The chain has TRBV27 and TRBJ1-5; D might be TRBD1 (5 bases). This CDR3 is built from 15 residues. Per the germline V gene, CDR1 is MNHEY and CDR2 is SMNVEV (reference sequence). V gave up 5 bases and J gave up 8 bases, with 19 bases separating them. In DNA, the CDR3 is TGTGCCAGCAGTCCCACCCATGGGGGGACGGAGCCCCAGCATTTT. Amino acids: CASSPTHGGTEPQHF.

V and J are TRBV6-5 and TRBJ2-7; either TRBD1 or TRBD2 may fit D (6 bases each). V lost 0 bases and J 5 bases, leaving 17 bases between the germline ends. Germline V lookup: CDR1 MNHEY, CDR2 SVGAGI. The CDR3 totals 16 residues. CDR3 in amino acids: CASSYSHGGARNEQYF. The DNA of the CDR3 is TGTGCCAGCAGTTACTCGCACGGGGGCGCGAGAAACGAGCAGTACTTC.

V gene TRBV11-3 combines with J gene TRBJ2-3, with 7 positions matching TRBD1. V dropped 2 bases and J dropped 2; count of bases not matched to a gene: 4. This CDR3 has 15 residues. The germline V gene encodes CDR1 SGHNT and CDR2 YENEEA. The CDR3 nucleotides read TGTGCCAGCAGCTTACGACAGGGAACCACAGATACGCAGTATTTT. It is translated as CASSLRQGTTDTQYF.

This clone was seen a single time. The same CDR3 arises from other DNA sequences in this sample as well. This chain uses TRBV18 with TRBJ2-5; D unclear. The V gene's germline CDR1 is KGHSH and CDR2 LQKENI. The CDR3 totals 13 residues. Trimming pared 2 bases from V and 1 base from J, leaving 5 bases between. The CDR3 here is CASSPRLQETQYF. CDR3 nucleotides: TGTGCCAGCTCACCAAGACTCCAAGAGACCCAGTACTTC.

CDR3 sequence (DNA): TGCGCCAGCAGTTGGTACAGGGATCAGCCCCAGCATTTT. Its protein is CASSWYRDQPQHF. The chain recombines TRBV23-1 with TRBJ1-5, with D possibly being TRBD1 (6 bases). TRBV23-1 falls under the ORF class, with uncertain function. The V and J ends lost 5 bases and 5 bases respectively, with 10 bases between them. The CDR3 spans 13 residues.

This sequence joins TRBV14 and TRBJ1-4; D possibly corresponds to TRBD1 (5 bases). CDR1 is SGHDN, CDR2 FVKESK, per germline. Trimming took off 3 bases at V and 6 bases at J, with 14 bases between the two ends. This CDR3 has 15 amino acids. The CDR3 loop reads CASSHRQSKYEKLFF. The DNA of the CDR3 is TGTGCCAGCAGCCACAGACAGTCCAAGTATGAAAAACTGTTTTTT.

This clone is a singleton in its sample. The genes are TRBV11-2 and TRBJ2-1; the match to TRBD1 covers 7 bases. The V gene's germline CDR1 is SGHAT and CDR2 FQNNGV. V dropped 5 bases and J dropped 5; count of bases not matched to a gene: 9. The CDR3 length is 15 residues. CDR3 sequence reads: CASSHPGTANNEQFF. DNA of the CDR3: TGTGCCAGCAGCCACCCCGGGACAGCTAACAATGAGCAGTTCTTC.

The chain recombines TRBV30 with TRBJ1-4; 10 nucleotides agree with TRBD1. The CDR3 has 17 amino acids. CDR1 is GTSNPN and CDR2 is SVGIG in the germline V gene (reference sequence). V was pared by 0 bases and J by 0 bases, with 4 bases of the junction left unmatched. This CDR3 reads CAWSVRDRGATNEKLFF. The CDR3 DNA sequence: TGTGCCTGGAGTGTACGGGACAGGGGAGCAACTAATGAAAAACTGTTTTTT.

The CDR3 sequence is CASSLPGQGGMDGYTF. Written as DNA, the CDR3 is TGTGCCAGCAGCTTGCCCGGACAGGGGGGAATGGATGGCTACACCTTC. The chain employs TRBV5-6 and TRBJ1-2; TRBD1 aligns across 10 bases. From germline, CDR1 is SGHDT and CDR2 YYEEEE. The J segment lost 6 bases and the V segment lost 1 base, leaving 9 bases of the junction unmatched. The CDR3 loop spans 16 amino acids.

The chain employs TRBV7-9 and TRBJ1-1, with D possibly TRBD1 on 6 matching bases. CDR1 SEHNR and CDR2 FQNEAQ come from the germline V gene (reference sequence). The CDR3 is 16 amino acids. The V end lost 1 base, the J end lost 1 base, and 13 bases lay between the germline ends. The CDR3: CASSLGGGHRNTEAFF. The CDR3 coding sequence is TGTGCCAGCAGCTTAGGTGGGGGACATCGGAACACTGAAGCTTTCTTT.

The chain employs TRBV7-2 and TRBJ1-3, with D unclear. The CDR3 sequence is 16 residues long. The germline CDR1 and CDR2 sequences are SGHTA and FQGNSA. V gave up 1 base and J gave up 0 bases, with 10 bases separating them. The CDR3 coding sequence is TGTGCCAGCAGCTTAGACATCGGTTCCTCTGGAAACACCATATATTTT. It specifies CASSLDIGSSGNTIYF.

This clone was seen more than once but under ten times. The V gene is TRBV18, the J gene TRBJ2-5; no definite D call. V was trimmed by 1 base and J by 2 bases, leaving 2 bases between them. The CDR3 runs to 12 residues. Germline V gene sequence: CDR1 KGHSH, CDR2 LQKENI. The CDR3: CASSPQQETQYF. CDR3 sequence (DNA): TGTGCCAGCTCACCACAGCAAGAGACCCAGTACTTC.